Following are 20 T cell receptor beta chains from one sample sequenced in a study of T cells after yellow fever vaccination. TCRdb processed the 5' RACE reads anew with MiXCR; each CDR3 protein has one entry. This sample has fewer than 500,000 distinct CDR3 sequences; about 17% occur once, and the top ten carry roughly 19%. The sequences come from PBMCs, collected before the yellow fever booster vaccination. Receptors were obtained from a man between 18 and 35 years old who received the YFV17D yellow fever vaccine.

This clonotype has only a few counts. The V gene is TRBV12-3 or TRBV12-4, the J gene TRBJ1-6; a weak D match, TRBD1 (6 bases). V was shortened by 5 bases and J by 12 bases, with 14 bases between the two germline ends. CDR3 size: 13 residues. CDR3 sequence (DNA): TGTGCCAGCAGTCTCGGGGGCTACGGACCCCTCCACTTT. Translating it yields CASSLGGYGPLHF.

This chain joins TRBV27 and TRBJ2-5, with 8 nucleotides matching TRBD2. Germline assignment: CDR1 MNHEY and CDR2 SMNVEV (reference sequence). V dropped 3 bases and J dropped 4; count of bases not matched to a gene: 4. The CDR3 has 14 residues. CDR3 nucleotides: TGTGCCAGCAGTTTCGGCGGGGGGTTAGAGACCCAGTACTTC. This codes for CASSFGGGLETQYF.

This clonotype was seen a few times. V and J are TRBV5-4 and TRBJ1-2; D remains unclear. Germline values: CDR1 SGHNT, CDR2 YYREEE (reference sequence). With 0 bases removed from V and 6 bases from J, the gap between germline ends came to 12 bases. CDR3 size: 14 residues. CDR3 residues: CASSLAGSVDGYTF. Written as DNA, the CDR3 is TGTGCCAGCAGCTTGGCGGGGTCGGTGGATGGCTACACCTTC.

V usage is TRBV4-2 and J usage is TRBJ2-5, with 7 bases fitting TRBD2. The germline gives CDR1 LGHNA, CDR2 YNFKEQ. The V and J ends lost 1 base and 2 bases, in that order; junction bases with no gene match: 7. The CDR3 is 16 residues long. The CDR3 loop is CASSQVGGGRQETQYF. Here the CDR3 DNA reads TGTGCCAGCAGCCAAGTTGGCGGGGGTCGACAAGAGACCCAGTACTTC.

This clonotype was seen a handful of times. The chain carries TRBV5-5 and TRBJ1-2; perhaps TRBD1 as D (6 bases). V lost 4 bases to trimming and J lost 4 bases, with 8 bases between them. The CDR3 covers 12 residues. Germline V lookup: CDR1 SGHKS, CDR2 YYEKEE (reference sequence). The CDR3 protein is CASSGQFYGYTF. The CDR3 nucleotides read TGTGCCAGCAGCGGACAGTTCTATGGCTACACCTTC.

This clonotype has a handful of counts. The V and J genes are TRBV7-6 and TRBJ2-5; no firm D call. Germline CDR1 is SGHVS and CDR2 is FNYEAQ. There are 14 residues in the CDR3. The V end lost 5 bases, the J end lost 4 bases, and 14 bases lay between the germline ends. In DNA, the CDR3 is TGTGCCAGCAGCCGAAGGCAGCTCGGAGAGACCCAGTACTTC. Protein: CASSRRQLGETQYF.

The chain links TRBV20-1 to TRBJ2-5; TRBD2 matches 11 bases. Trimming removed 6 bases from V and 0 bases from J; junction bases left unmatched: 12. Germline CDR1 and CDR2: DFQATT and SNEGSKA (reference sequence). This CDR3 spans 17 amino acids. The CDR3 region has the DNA TGCAGTGCAATAGCGGGGGGGCCCTTAGGAAACCAAGAGACCCAGTACTTC. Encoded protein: CSAIAGGPLGNQETQYF.

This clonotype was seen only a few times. The CDR3 DNA is TGCGCCAGCACACAGGACAGGGTGAGATACAATGAGCAGTTCTTC. Protein product: CASTQDRVRYNEQFF. This chain joins TRBV4-3 and TRBJ2-1; 8 bases are shared with TRBD1. The ends lost 7 bases at V and 4 bases at J; junction bases unmatched: 9. The germline CDR1 and CDR2 sequences are LGHNA and YSLEER. The CDR3 totals 15 residues.

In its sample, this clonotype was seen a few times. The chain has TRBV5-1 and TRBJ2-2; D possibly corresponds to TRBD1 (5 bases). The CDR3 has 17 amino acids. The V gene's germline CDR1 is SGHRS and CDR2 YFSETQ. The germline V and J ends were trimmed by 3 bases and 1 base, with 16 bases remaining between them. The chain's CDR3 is CASSSHVITGNTGELFF. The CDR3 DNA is TGCGCCAGCAGCTCGCATGTAATCACAGGGAACACCGGGGAGCTGTTTTTT.

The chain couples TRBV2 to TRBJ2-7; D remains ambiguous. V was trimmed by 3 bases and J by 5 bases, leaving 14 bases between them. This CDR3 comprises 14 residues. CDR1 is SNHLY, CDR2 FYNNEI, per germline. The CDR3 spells CASSEENSANEQYV. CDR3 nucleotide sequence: TGTGCCAGCAGTGAGGAGAATTCGGCCAACGAGCAGTACGTC.

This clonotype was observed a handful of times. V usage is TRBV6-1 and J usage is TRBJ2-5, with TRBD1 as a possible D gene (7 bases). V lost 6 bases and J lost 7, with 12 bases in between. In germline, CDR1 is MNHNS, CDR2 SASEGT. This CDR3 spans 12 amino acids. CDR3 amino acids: CASRDRRGTQYF. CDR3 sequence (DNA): TGTGCCAGCAGGGACAGGCGGGGGACCCAGTACTTC.

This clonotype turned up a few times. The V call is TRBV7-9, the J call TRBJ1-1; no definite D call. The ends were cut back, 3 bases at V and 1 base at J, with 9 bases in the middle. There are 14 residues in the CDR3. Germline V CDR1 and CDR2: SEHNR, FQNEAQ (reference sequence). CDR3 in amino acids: CASSFALQNTEAFF. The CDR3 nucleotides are TGTGCCAGCAGCTTTGCGTTGCAGAACACTGAAGCTTTCTTT. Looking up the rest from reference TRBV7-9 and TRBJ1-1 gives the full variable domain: DTGVSQNPRHKITKRGQNVTFRCDPISEHNRLYWYRQTLGQGPEFLTYFQNEAQLEKSRLLSDRFSAERPKGSFSTLEIQRTEQGDSAMYLCASSFALQNTEAFFGQGTRLTVV.

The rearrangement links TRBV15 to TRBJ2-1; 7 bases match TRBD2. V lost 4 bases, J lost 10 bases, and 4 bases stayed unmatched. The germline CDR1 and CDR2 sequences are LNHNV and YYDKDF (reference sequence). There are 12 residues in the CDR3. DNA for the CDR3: TGTGCCACCAGCACATCTAGCGGAGAGCAGTTCTTC. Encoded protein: CATSTSSGEQFF.

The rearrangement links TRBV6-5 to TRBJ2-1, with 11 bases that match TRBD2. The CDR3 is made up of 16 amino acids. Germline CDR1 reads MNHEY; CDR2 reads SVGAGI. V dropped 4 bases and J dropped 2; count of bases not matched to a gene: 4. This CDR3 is CASSFQTSGTYNEQFF. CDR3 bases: TGTGCCAGCAGTTTCCAGACTAGCGGGACCTACAATGAGCAGTTCTTC.

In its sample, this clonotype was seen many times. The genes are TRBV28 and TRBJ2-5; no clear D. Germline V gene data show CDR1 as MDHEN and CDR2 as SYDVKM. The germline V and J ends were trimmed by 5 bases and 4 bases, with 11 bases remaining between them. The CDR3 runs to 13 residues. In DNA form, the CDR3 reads TGTGCCAGCAGTCCTCCCGGGCGAGAGACCCAGTACTTC. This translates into CASSPPGRETQYF.

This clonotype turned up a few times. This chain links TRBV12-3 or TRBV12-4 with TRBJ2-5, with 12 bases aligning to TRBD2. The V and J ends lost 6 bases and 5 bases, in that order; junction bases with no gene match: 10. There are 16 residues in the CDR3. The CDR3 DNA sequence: TGTGCCAGCAGAACACGGACTAGCGGGGTCACCGAGACCCAGTACTTC. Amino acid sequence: CASRTRTSGVTETQYF.

The CDR3 protein is CASSGRRLAGETQYF. For the CDR3, the DNA is TGTGCCAGTAGTGGTCGTAGGCTAGCGGGGGAGACCCAGTACTTC. The chain employs TRBV19 and TRBJ2-5; 9 nucleotides match TRBD2. Per the germline V gene, CDR1 is LNHDA and CDR2 is SQIVND (reference sequence). There are 15 residues in the CDR3. V lost 5 bases, J lost 5 bases, and 9 bases stayed unmatched.

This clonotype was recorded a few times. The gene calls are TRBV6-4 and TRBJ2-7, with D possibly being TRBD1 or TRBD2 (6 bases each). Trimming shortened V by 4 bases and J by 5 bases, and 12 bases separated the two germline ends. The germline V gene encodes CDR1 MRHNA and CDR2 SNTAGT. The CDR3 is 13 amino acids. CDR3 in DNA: TGTGCCAGCAGTGGAGCCGGGGGCCACGAGCAGTACTTC. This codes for CASSGAGGHEQYF.

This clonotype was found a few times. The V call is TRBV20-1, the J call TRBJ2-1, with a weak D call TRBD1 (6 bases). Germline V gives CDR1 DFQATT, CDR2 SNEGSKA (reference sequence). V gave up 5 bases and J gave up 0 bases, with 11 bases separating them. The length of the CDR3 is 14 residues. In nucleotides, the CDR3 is TGCAGTGCTGATCGAGGGGGCTCCTACAATGAGCAGTTCTTC. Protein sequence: CSADRGGSYNEQFF.

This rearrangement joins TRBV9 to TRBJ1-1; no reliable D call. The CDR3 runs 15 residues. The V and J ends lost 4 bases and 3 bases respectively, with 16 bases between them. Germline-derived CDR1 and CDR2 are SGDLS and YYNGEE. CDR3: CASSPWEVVYTEAFF. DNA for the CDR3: TGTGCCAGCAGCCCCTGGGAGGTTGTATACACTGAAGCTTTCTTT.